These T cell receptor beta chains were read from a single sample in a study of T-cell memory formation after mild COVID-19. TCRdb re-called the 5' RACE reads with MiXCR, one entry per CDR3 protein. The sample has more than 250,000 distinct CDR3 sequences, about a sixth seen once. What was sequenced was PBMCs or a T cell subset sorted from them (not recorded which). All receptors derive from a man between 18 and 29 years old who had mild COVID-19 (a few samples of this study predate the infection). Cell type and time point are not known. Both conserved end residues are part of each CDR3. A D gene is named only where the DNA matches it firmly. Clone size is stated in some rows and not others, as once, few, many or a class when expanded.

>TRBV5-4|.|few|TRBJ1-6
TGTGCCAGCAGGGTGGACTTGGATTCACCCCTCCACTTT
CASRVDLDSPLHF
>TRBV25-1|TRBD1|.|TRBJ1-6
TGTGCCAGCAGCGCGACCTACAGGGGCTCGTTCTCACCCCTCCACTTT
CASSATYRGSFSPLHF
>TRBV10-3|.|few|TRBJ1-1
TGTGCCATCAGTGAGGCTTTCGGAGAAGCTTTCTTT
CAISEAFGEAFF
>TRBV20-1|TRBD1|many|TRBJ1-1
TGCAGTGCTAGGCCCCGGACAGGGCCGAACACTGAAGCTTTCTTT
CSARPRTGPNTEAFF
>TRBV4-1|.|few|TRBJ1-2
TGCGCCAGCAGCCAAGATCAGACTACACCGGGCTACACCTTC
CASSQDQTTPGYTF
>TRBV4-2|.|few|TRBJ2-6
TGTGCCAGCAGCCAAACAGGTGGGGCCAACGTCCTGACTTTC
CASSQTGGANVLTF
>TRBV20-1|TRBD1|few|TRBJ2-5
TGCAGTGCTAGAAGGGGGACAGGAGGACAGACCCAGTACTTC
CSARRGTGGQTQYF
>TRBV6-6|.|few|TRBJ1-5
TGTGCCAGCAGGTCAGGGAGGCTCGCGAATCAGCCCCAGCATTTT
CASRSGRLANQPQHF
>TRBV5-1|TRBD1|few|TRBJ1-4
TGCGCCAGCAGCATGGGGACAGGGGTCGGAGAAAAACTGTTTTTT
CASSMGTGVGEKLFF
>TRBV7-9|.|.|TRBJ2-2
TGTGCCAGCAGCTTTTCGCTAGGCAGAACCGGGGAGCTGTTTTTT
CASSFSLGRTGELFF
>TRBV5-1|.|.|TRBJ1-1
TGCGCCAGCAGCTTGGTGGAAGGCGGGGGCACTGAAGCTTTCTTT
CASSLVEGGGTEAFF
>TRBV5-1|.|many|TRBJ2-1
TGCGCCAGCAGCTTGTTCCCCCGGGGGAACTACAATGAGCAGTTCTTC
CASSLFPRGNYNEQFF
>TRBV5-1|.|.|TRBJ1-4
TGCGCCAGCAGCTTGGGCGCCGAGGGGGTTGGAGAAAAACTGTTTTTT
CASSLGAEGVGEKLFF
>TRBV5-1|.|.|TRBJ1-1
TGCGCCAGCAGCTTGATTACGTCGAACACTGAAGCTTTCTTT
CASSLITSNTEAFF
>TRBV20-1|.|.|TRBJ1-2
TGCAGTGCTAGAGATCAAAGGGGTTATGGCTACATCTTC
CSARDQRGYGYIF
>TRBV6-2/TRBV6-3|TRBD2|few|TRBJ2-2
TGTGCCAGCAGTAAGCCGGGACTAGCTCGGGAGCTGTTTTTT
CASSKPGLARELFF
>TRBV7-2|.|.|TRBJ1-6
TGTGCCAGCAGCTTAGAGGGCGGGGATAATTCACCCCTCCACTTT
CASSLEGGDNSPLHF
>TRBV10-2|.|few|TRBJ1-2
TGCGCCAGCAGAAATCAGCCGATGAATGGCTACACCTTC
CASRNQPMNGYTF
>TRBV27|.|few|TRBJ1-5
TGTGCCAGCAGTCGGTGGACGGAACCTTCCTTTAACCAGCCCCAGCATTTT
CASSRWTEPSFNQPQHF
>TRBV28|.|.|TRBJ1-3
TGTGCCAGCAGTCCCCCCGGGTCTTCAGGAAACACCATATATTTT
CASSPPGSSGNTIYF
>TRBV4-2|.|.|TRBJ1-1
TGTGCCAGCAGCCAAGACAGGAGTCACCGGAACACTGAAGCTTTCTTT
CASSQDRSHRNTEAFF
>TRBV11-2|.|.|TRBJ2-7
TGTGCCAGCAGCTTACCGCTTGGGTCAGGGGAGCAGTACTTC
CASSLPLGSGEQYF
>TRBV6-6|.|.|TRBJ1-1
TGTGCCAGCAGGACGGAAAGGGGTACTGAAGCTTTCTTT
CASRTERGTEAFF
>TRBV6-5|TRBD1|.|TRBJ1-3
TGTGCCAGCAGTCCCGGGACAGGACCCTCTGGAAACACCATATATTTT
CASSPGTGPSGNTIYF
>TRBV11-2|TRBD2|few|TRBJ2-4
TGTGCCAGCAGCTTAGCGGGGGGATCGAACATTCAGTACTTC
CASSLAGGSNIQYF
>TRBV5-1|TRBD1|.|TRBJ1-1
TGCGCCAGCAGCCAAAGACAGGGAGAGTTCATGAACACTGAAGCTTTCTTT
CASSQRQGEFMNTEAFF
>TRBV6-1|.|.|TRBJ1-5
TGTGCCAGCAGTGACCCCGATCAGCCCCAGCATTTT
CASSDPDQPQHF
>TRBV12-3/TRBV12-4|.|few|TRBJ2-1
TGTGCCAGCAGTTTAAGGGATGGTACTTACAATGAGCAGTTCTTC
CASSLRDGTYNEQFF
>TRBV7-2|.|many|TRBJ1-1
TGTGCCAGCAGCCTAAAACAGGGCAGGAACACTGAAGCTTTCTTT
CASSLKQGRNTEAFF
>TRBV20-1|.|.|TRBJ1-5
TGCAGTGCTAGAGAACAACCTAATCAGCCCCAGCATTTT
CSAREQPNQPQHF
>TRBV12-3/TRBV12-4|TRBD1|few|TRBJ1-1
TGTGCCAGCACGGCGACAGGGACTAACACTGAAGCTTTCTTT
CASTATGTNTEAFF
>TRBV15|.|.|TRBJ1-4
TGTGCCACCATGGTACACCCAAATGAAAAACTGTTTTTT
CATMVHPNEKLFF